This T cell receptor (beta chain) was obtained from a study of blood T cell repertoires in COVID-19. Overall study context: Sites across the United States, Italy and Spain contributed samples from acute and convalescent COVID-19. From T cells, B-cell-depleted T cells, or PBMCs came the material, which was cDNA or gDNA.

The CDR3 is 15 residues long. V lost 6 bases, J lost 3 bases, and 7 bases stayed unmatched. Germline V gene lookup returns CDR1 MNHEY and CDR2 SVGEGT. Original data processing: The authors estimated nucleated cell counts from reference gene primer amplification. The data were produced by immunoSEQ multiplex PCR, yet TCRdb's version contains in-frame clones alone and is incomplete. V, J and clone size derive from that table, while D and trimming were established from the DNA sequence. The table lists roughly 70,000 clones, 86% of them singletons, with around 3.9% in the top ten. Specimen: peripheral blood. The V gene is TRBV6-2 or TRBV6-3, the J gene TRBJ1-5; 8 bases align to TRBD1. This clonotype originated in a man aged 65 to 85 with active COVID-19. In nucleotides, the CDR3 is TGTGCCAGCAGCCCGACAGGGGCCAACAATCAGCCCCAGCATTTT. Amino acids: CASSPTGANNQPQHF.